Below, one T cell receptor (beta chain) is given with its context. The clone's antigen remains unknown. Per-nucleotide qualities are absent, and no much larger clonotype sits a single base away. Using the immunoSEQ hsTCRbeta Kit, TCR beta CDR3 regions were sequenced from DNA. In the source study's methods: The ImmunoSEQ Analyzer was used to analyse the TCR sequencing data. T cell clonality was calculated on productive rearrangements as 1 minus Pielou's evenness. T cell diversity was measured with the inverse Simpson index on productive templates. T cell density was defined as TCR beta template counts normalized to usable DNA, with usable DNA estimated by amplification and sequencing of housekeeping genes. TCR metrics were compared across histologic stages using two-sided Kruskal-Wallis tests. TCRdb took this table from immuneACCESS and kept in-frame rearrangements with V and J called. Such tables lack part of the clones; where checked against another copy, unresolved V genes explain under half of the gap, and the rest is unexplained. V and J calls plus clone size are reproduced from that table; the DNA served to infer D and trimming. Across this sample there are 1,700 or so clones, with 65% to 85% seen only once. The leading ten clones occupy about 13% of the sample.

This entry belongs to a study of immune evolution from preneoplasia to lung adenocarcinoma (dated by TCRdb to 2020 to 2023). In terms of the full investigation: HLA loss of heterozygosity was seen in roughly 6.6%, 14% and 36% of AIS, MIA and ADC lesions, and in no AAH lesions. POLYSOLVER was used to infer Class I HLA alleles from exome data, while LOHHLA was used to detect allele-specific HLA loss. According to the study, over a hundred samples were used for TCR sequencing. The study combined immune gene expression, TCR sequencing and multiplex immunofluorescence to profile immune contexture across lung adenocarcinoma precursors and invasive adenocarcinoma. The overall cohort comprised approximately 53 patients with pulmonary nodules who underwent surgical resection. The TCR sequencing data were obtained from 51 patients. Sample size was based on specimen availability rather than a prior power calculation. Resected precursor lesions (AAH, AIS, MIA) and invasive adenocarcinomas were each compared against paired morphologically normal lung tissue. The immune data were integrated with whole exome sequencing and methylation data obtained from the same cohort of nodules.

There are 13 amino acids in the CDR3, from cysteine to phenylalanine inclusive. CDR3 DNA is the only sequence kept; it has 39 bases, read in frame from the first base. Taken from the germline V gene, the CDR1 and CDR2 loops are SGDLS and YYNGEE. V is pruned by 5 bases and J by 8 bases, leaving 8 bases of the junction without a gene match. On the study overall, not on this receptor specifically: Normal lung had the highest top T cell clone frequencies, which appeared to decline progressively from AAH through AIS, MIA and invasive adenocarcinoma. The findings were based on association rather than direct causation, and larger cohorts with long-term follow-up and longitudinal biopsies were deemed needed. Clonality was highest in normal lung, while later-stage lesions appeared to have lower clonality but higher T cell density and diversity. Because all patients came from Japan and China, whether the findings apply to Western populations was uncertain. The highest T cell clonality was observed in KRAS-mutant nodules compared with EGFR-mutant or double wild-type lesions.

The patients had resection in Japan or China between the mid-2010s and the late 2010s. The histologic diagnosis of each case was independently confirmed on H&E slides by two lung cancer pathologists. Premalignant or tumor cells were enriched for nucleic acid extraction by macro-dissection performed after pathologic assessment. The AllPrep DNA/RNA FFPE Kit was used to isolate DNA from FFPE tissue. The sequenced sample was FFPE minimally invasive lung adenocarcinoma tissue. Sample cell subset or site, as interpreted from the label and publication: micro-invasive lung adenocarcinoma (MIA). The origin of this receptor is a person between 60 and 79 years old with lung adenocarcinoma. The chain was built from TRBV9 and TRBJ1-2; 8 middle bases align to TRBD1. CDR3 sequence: CASRTGAQGGYTF. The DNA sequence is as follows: TGTGCCAGCAGGACAGGGGCCCAAGGGGGCTACACCTTC. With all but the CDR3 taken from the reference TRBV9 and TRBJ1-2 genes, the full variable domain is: DSGVTQTPKHLITATGQRVTLRCSPRSGDLSVYWYQQSLDQGLQFLIQYYNGEERAKGNILERFSAQQFPDLHSELNLSSLELGDSALYFCASRTGAQGGYTFGSGTRLTVV.